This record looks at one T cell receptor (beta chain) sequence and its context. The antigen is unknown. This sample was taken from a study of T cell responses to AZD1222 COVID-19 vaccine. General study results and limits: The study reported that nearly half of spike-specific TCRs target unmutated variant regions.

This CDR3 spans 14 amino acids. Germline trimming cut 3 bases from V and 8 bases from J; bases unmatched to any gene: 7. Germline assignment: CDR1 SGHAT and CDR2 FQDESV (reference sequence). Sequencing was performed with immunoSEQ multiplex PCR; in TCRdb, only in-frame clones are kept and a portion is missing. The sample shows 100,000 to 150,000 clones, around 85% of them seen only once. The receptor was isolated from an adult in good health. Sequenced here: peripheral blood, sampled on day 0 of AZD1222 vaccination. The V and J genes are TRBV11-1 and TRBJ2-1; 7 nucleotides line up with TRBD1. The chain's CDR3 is CASSFRDREHEQFF. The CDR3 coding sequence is TGTGCCAGCAGCTTTCGCGACAGGGAGCATGAGCAGTTCTTC.